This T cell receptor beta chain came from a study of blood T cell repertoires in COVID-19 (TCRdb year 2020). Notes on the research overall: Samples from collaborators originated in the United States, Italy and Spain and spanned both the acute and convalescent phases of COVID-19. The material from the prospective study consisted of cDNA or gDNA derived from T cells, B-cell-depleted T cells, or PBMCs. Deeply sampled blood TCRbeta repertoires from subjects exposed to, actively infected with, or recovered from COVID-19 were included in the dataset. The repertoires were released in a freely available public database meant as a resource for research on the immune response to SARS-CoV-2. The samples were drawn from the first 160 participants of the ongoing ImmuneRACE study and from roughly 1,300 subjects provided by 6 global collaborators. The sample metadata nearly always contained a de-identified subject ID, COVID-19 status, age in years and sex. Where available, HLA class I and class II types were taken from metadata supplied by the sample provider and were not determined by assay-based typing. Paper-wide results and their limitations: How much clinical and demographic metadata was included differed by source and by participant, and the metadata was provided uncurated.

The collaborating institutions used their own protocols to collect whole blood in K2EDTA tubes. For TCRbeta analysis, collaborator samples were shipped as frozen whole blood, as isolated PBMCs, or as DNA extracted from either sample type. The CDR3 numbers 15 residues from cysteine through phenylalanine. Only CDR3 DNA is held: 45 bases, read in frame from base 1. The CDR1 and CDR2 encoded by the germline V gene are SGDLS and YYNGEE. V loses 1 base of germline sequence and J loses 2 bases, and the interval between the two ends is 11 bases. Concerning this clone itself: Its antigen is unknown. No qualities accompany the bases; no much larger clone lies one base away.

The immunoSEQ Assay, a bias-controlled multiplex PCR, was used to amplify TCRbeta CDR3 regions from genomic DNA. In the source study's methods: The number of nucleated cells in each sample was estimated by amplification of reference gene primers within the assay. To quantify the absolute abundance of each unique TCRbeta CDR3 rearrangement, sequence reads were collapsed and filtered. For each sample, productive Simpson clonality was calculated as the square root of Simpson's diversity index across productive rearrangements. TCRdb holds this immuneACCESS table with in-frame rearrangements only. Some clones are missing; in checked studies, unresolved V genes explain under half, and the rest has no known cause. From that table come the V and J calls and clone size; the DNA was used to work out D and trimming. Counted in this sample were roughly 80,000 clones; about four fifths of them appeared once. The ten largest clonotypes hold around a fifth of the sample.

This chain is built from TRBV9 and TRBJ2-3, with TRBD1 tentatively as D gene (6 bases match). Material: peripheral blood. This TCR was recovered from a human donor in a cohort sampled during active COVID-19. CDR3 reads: CASSVMDSHTDTQYF. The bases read TGTGCCAGCAGCGTAATGGACAGCCACACAGATACGCAGTATTTT.